Shown below are 14 T cell receptor beta chains from a single sample sequenced in a study of T-cell reconstitution after alpha-beta-depleted transplantation in children. Unique molecular identifiers tagged the TCRbeta library. TCRdb ran MiXCR on the PCR reads and lists one entry per CDR3 protein. The table shows 40,000 to 55,000 distinct CDR3 sequences, with approximately 9.2% occurring only once. Here the sequenced sample was PBMCs, mostly from graft donor cells, taken 60 days after TCRalphabeta/CD19-depleted stem cell transplant. All receptors derive from a male patient aged 2-9 years who had a stem cell transplant for chronic granulomatous disease, so the T cells may come from the graft donor.

This clonotype was observed at least ten times. The chain is built from TRBV6-5 and TRBJ2-6; D not resolved. The V end lost 2 bases, the J end lost 0 bases, and 8 bases lay between the germline ends. There are 16 residues in the CDR3. The germline gives CDR1 MNHEY, CDR2 SVGAGI. The CDR3 is CASSYGRISGANVLTF. The CDR3 DNA reads as TGTGCCAGCAGTTACGGCAGGATCTCTGGGGCCAACGTCCTGACTTTC.

V gene TRBV5-1 combines with J gene TRBJ2-7, with 8 bases lining up with TRBD1. The CDR3 consists of 14 residues. Germline V gives CDR1 SGHRS, CDR2 YFSETQ. V was clipped by 4 bases and J by 3 bases; unmatched bases: 6. The CDR3 coding sequence is TGCGCCAGCAGCCCCCGGGACAGGAACTACGAGCAGTACTTC. Translating gives CASSPRDRNYEQYF. Looking up the rest from reference TRBV5-1 and TRBJ2-7 gives the full variable domain: KAGVTQTPRYLIKTRGQQVTLSCSPISGHRSVSWYQQTPGQGLQFLFEYFSETQRNKGNFPGRFSGRQFSNSRSEMNVSTLELGDSALYLCASSPRDRNYEQYFGPGTRLTVT.

The count of this clonotype is one. This may come from a read error, since a much larger clone is one base off. The rearrangement uses TRBV6-2 or TRBV6-3 and TRBJ1-5, with D perhaps TRBD1 (5 bases). Looked up from germline, CDR1 is MNHEY and CDR2 is SVGEGT. CDR3 length equals 16 residues. The ends were cut back, 1 base at V and 4 bases at J, with 14 bases in the middle. The DNA for the CDR3 is TGTGCCAGCAGTTACTTGTTCAGGGCCCGGAATCAGCCCCAGCATTTT. This translates into CASSYLFRARNQPQHF.

The CDR3 is CSASVQKETQYF. DNA for the CDR3: TGCAGTGCTAGCGTTCAGAAAGAGACCCAGTACTTC. The V and J genes are TRBV20-1 and TRBJ2-5, with D hard to call. The CDR3 sequence is 12 residues long. The germline V gene has CDR1 DFQATT and CDR2 SNEGSKA (reference sequence). V was pared by 3 bases and J by 3 bases, with 8 bases between.

As to this clonotype: Since a much larger clone is just one base distant, this may be a read error. CDR3 DNA: TGTGCCAGCTCACCACCCCAAAAGACCCAGTACTTC. Translation gives CASSPPQKTQYF. V gene TRBV18 combines with J gene TRBJ2-5; D call uncertain. CDR3 length equals 12 residues. Germline values: CDR1 KGHSH, CDR2 LQKENI. The full variable domain, completed using reference TRBV18 and TRBJ2-5, is NAGVMQNPRHLVRRRGQEARLRCSPMKGHSHVYWYRQLPEEGLKFMVYLQKENIIDESGMPKERFSAEFPKEGPSILRIQQVVRGDSAAYFCASSPPQKTQYFGPGTRLLVL.

This clonotype has a handful of counts. This chain uses TRBV6-5 with TRBJ2-2; 9 bases are a match to TRBD2. Germline lookup yields CDR1 MNHEY and CDR2 SVGAGI. V gave up 6 bases and J gave up 5 bases; unmatched junction bases: 4. The CDR3 covers 14 residues. The CDR3 spells CASRRTSETGELFF. CDR3 bases: TGTGCCAGCAGGCGGACTAGCGAAACCGGGGAGCTGTTTTTT.

The chain combines TRBV28 with TRBJ2-4, with TRBD1 matching over 9 bases. The V segment lost 6 bases and the J segment 9 bases; nucleotides outside the gene matches: 9. Per the germline V gene, CDR1 is MDHEN and CDR2 is SYDVKM. The CDR3 is 14 residues long. The DNA of the CDR3 is TGTGCCAGCAGCCCTACAGGGGGCATAGGCATTCAGTACTTC. This sequence encodes CASSPTGGIGIQYF. Full variable domain (remainder filled in from reference TRBV28 and TRBJ2-4): DVKVTQSSRYLVKRTGEKVFLECVQDMDHENMFWYRQDPGLGLRLIYFSYDVKMKEKGDIPEGYSVSREKKERFSLILESASTNQTSMYLCASSPTGGIGIQYFGAGTRLSVL.

This clonotype was observed a handful of times. The V and J genes are TRBV12-5 and TRBJ1-2; D unclear. CDR1 is LGHNT, CDR2 FRNRAP, per germline. Trimming left V 6 bases short and J 6 bases short, with 14 bases between. This CDR3 has 13 amino acids. CDR3 DNA: TGTGCTAGTGGCCCGGATGAGGAGAATGGCTACACCTTC. This sequence encodes CASGPDEENGYTF.

The table lists this clonotype with many counts. The J gene is TRBJ2-1, the V gene TRBV25-1; 7 bases line up with TRBD2. The CDR3 has 17 amino acids. Germline V gives CDR1 MGHDK, CDR2 SYGVNS. The ends lost 4 bases at V and 3 bases at J; junction bases unmatched: 12. CDR3 amino acids: CASSGGPREASYNEQFF. DNA for the CDR3: TGTGCCAGCAGTGGAGGCCCCCGGGAGGCGAGCTACAATGAGCAGTTCTTC.

The table lists this clonotype with many counts. This rearrangement joins TRBV29-1 to TRBJ2-1, with D possibly matching TRBD1 (6 bases). The germline V gene encodes CDR1 SQVTM and CDR2 ANQGSEA. This CDR3 region has 19 residues. V gave up 7 bases and J gave up 0 bases, with 28 bases separating them. Here the CDR3 reads CSAPSQTGREGYSYNEQFF. The DNA for the CDR3 is TGCAGCGCCCCTAGCCAAACAGGGAGAGAGGGATACTCCTACAATGAGCAGTTCTTC.

This clonotype was observed many times. The rearrangement joins TRBV7-2 to TRBJ2-1, with TRBD2 matching 8 bases. With V trimmed by 0 bases and J by 2 bases, 3 bases remained unmatched. The germline gives CDR1 SGHTA, CDR2 FQGNSA. The CDR3 runs 16 residues. The CDR3 loop reads CASSLASGMPYNEQFF. CDR3 nucleotide sequence: TGTGCCAGCAGCTTAGCTAGCGGGATGCCCTACAATGAGCAGTTCTTC. Based on the CDR3 plus reference TRBV7-2 and TRBJ2-1, the full variable domain is GAGVSQSPSNKVTEKGKDVELRCDPISGHTALYWYRQSLGQGLEFLIYFQGNSAPDKSGLPSDRFSAERTGGSVSTLTIQRTQQEDSAVYLCASSLASGMPYNEQFFGPGTRLTVL.

Regarding this clonotype: A much larger clone differs by one base, so this may be a read error. The rearrangement links TRBV7-2 to TRBJ2-3; D remains ambiguous. Germline lookup yields CDR1 SGHTA and CDR2 FQGNSA. The V end was cut by 4 bases, the J end by 7 bases, with 12 bases between. There are 13 residues in the CDR3. CDR3 protein: CASSSWGTNTQYF. CDR3 DNA sequence: TGTGCCAGCAGCTCTTGGGGAACAAATACGCAGTATTTT.

This clonotype was seen many times. The rearrangement links TRBV5-1 to TRBJ2-5; D might be TRBD1 (5 bases). This CDR3 contains 14 residues. CDR1 and CDR2 (germline): SGHRS, YFSETQ. The ends were cut back, 1 base at V and 3 bases at J, with 10 bases in the middle. CDR3: CASSLRTGKETQYF. CDR3 sequence (DNA): TGCGCCAGCAGCTTGAGAACAGGAAAAGAGACCCAGTACTTC.

This clonotype was detected only a few times. The chain employs TRBV5-5 and TRBJ1-2; 7 bases map to TRBD1. There are 17 residues in the CDR3. Germline assignment: CDR1 SGHKS and CDR2 YYEKEE (reference sequence). Trimming cost V 5 bases and J 4 bases; bases outside gene matches: 17. CDR3 in DNA: TGTGCCAGCAGAACTGCCTTGGGGACAGCTTTCTCCTATGGCTACACCTTC. It yields the protein CASRTALGTAFSYGYTF.